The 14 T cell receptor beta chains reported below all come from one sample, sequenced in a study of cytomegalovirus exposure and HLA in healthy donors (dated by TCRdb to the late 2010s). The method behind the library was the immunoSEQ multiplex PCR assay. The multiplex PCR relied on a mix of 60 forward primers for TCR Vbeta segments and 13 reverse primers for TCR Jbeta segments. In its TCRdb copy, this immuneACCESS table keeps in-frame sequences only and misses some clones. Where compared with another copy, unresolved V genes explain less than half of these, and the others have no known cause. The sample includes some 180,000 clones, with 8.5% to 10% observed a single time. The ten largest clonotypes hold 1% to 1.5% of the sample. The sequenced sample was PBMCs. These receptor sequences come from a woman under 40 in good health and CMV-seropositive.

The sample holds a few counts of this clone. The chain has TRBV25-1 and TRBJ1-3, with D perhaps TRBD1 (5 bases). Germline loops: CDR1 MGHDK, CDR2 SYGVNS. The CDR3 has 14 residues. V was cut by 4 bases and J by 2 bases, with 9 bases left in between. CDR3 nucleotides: TGTGCCAGCAGTGTAGGAGGGGCTGGAAACACCATATATTTT. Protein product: CASSVGGAGNTIYF.

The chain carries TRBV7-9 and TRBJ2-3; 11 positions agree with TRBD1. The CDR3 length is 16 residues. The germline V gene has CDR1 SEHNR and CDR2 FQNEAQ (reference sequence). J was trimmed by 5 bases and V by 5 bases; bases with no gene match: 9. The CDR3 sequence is CASSPRDRGVVDTQYF. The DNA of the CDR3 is TGTGCCAGCAGCCCAAGGGACAGGGGGGTGGTAGATACGCAGTATTTT.

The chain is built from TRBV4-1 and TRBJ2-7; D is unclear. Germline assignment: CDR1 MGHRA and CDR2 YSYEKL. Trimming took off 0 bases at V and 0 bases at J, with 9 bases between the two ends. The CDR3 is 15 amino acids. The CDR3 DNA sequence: TGCGCCAGCAGCCAAGAGGCCGGGTACTCCTACGAGCAGTACTTC. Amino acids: CASSQEAGYSYEQYF.

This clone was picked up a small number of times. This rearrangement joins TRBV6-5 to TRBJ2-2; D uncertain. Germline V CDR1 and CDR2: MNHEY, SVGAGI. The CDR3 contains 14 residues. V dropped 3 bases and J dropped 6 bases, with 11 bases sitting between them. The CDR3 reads CASSYSVLAGELFF. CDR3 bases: TGTGCCAGCAGTTATAGTGTATTAGCCGGGGAGCTGTTTTTT.

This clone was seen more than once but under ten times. The CDR3 reads CASSSDGGGADGYTF. The CDR3 DNA sequence: TGTGCCAGCAGCTCGGATGGGGGGGGCGCGGATGGCTACACCTTC. This chain uses TRBV14 with TRBJ1-2; a weak D match, TRBD1 (6 bases). The CDR3 length is 15 residues. Germline V gives CDR1 SGHDN, CDR2 FVKESK. V lost 5 bases to trimming and J lost 6 bases, with 19 bases between them.

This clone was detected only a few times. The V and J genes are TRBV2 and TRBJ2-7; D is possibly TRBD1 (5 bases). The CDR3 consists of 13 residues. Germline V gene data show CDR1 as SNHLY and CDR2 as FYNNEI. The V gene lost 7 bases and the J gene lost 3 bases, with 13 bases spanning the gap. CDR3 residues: CASTKGAFYEQYF. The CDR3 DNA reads TGTGCCAGCACAAAAGGGGCGTTCTACGAGCAGTACTTC.

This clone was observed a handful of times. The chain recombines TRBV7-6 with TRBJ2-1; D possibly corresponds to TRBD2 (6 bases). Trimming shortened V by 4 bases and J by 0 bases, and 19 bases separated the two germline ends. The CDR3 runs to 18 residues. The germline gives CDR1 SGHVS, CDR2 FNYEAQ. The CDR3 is CASSSTPGGAGSYNEQFF. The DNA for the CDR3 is TGTGCCAGCAGCTCTACCCCCGGTGGAGCGGGCTCCTACAATGAGCAGTTCTTC.

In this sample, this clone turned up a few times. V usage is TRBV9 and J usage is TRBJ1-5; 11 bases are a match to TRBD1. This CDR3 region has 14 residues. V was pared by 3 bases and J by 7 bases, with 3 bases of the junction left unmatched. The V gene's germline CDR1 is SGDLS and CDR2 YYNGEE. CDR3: CASSDGTGGQPQHF. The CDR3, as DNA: TGTGCCAGCAGCGATGGGACAGGGGGACAGCCCCAGCATTTT.

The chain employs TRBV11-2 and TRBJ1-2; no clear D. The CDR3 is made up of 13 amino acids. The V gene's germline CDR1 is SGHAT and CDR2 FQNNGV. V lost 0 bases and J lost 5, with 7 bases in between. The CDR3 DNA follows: TGTGCCAGCAGCTTAGACAGATCTTATGGCTACACCTTC. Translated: CASSLDRSYGYTF.

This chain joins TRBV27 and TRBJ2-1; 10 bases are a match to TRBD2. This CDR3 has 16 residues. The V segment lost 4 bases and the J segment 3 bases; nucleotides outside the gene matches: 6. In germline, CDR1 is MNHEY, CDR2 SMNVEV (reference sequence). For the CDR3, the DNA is TGTGCCAGCAGTTCAAATAGCGGGAGGTTCTACAATGAGCAGTTCTTC. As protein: CASSSNSGRFYNEQFF.

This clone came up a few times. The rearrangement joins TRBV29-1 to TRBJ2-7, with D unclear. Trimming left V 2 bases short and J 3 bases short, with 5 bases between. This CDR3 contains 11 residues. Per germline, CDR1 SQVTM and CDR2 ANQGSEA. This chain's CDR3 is CSVETYYEQYF. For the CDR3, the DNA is TGCAGCGTTGAAACTTACTACGAGCAGTACTTC.

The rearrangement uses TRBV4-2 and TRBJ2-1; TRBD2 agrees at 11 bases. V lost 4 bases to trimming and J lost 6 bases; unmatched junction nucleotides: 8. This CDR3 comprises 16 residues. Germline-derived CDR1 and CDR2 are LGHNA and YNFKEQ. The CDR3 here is CASSPTGLAGRNEQFF. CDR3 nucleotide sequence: TGTGCCAGCAGCCCAACAGGACTAGCGGGTCGCAATGAGCAGTTCTTC.

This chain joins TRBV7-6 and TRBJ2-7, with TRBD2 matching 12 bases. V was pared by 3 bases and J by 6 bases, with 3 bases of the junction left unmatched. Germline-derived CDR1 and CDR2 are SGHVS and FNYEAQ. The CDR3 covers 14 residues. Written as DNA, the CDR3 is TGTGCCAGCAGCTTCGGACTAGCGGGAAGCGAGCAGTACTTC. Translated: CASSFGLAGSEQYF.

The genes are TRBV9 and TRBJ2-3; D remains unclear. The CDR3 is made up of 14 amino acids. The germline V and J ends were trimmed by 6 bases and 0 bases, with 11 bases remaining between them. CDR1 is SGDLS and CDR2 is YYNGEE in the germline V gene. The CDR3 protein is CASTGPVSTDTQYF. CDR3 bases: TGTGCCAGCACAGGTCCCGTGAGCACAGATACGCAGTATTTT.